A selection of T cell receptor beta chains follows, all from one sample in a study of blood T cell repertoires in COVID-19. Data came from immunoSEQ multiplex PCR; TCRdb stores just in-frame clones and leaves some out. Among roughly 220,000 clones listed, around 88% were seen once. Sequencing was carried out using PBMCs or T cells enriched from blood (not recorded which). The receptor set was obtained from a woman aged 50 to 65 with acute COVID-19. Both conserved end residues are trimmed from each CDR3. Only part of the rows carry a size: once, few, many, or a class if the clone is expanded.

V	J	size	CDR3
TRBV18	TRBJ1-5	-	ASSPYRGLNQPQH
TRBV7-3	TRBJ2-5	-	ASSLGPGGEGLPQETQY
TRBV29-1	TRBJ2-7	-	SARPNRGWEGEQY
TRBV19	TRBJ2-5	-	ASSIVGGRGSETQY
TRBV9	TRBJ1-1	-	ASSVATGQGNTEAF
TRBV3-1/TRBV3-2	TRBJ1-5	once	ASSPWGSNSNQPQH
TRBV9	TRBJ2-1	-	ASSVVGLAYNEQF
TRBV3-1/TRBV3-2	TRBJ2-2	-	ASKPPPGRDTGELF
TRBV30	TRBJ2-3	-	AWSDFRDISTDTQY
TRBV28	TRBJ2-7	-	ASSSETGITYEQY
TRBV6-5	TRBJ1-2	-	ASRLDRSYGYT
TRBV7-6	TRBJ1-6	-	ASSLSRELLSPLH
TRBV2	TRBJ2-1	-	ASRGGTYEQF
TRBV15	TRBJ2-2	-	ATRRQGAIGTGELF
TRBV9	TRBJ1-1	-	ASSPRGSEAF
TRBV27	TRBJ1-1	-	ASSLSISQEAF
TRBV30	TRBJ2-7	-	AWIKSGTDPPTYEQY
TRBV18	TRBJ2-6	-	ASSPRLQGSGANVLT
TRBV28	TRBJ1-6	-	ASKEASGSPLH
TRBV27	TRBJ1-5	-	ASSLSPTRQPQH
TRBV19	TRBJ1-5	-	ATLDRGNQPQH
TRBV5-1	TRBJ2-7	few	ASSLEREAYEQY
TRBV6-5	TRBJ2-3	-	ASSLQGGKLDTQY
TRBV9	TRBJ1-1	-	ASNPGGPGSPSGAF
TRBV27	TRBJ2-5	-	ASSWQGGGETQY
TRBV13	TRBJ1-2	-	ASSSRRGNYGYT
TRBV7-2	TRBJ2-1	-	ASSTYNEQF
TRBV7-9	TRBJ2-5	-	ASSWLQGAWQETQY
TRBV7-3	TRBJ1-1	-	ASSLTRGPRAEAF
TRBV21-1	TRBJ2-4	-	ASSKKNQGKKNIQY
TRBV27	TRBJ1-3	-	ASSTTASSGNTIY
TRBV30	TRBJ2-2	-	AWNPGSNTGELF
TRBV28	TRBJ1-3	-	ASSFYFETVSGNTIY
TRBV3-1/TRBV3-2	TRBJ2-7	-	ASSPTTSGSLSEQY
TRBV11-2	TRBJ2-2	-	ASSPGVAGGLGTGELF
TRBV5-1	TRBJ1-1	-	ASSLWAGVRNTEAF
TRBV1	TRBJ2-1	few	TSSQDLAGYNEQF
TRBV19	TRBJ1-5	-	ASSIALGQGFQPQH
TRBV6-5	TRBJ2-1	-	ASSYIRGGGEQF
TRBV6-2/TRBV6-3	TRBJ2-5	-	ASSYLTSLETQY
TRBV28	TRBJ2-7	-	ASSLGSSYEQY
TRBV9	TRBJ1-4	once	ASSVGQGGEKLF
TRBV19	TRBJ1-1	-	ASSIWGGTEAF
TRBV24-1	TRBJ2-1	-	ATSSIIPGQGPYNEQF
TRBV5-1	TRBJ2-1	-	ASSLEGTSFPNEQF
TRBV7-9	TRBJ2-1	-	ASSPRGGREYNEQF
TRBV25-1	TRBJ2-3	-	ASMKGGSDTQY
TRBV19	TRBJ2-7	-	ASSKRDNDEQY
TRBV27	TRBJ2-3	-	ASRTIAGGSADTQY
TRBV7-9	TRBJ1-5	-	ASSWAGDQPQH
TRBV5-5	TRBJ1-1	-	ASSLVAVVTEAF
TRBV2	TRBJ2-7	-	ASFETGTSGYEQY
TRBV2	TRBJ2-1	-	ASSVNLGLTSGNEQF
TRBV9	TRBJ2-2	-	ASSPQGATGELF
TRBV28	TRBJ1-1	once	ASSFPGGYTEAF
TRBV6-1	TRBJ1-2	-	ASSVSQRVSDRGYT
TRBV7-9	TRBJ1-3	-	ASSLGGQGGNTIY
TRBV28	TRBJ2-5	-	ASSRVIGEETQY
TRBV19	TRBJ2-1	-	ASSPIGWREGSGEQF
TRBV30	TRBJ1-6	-	AWRPTRGRYSPLH